Below are 18 T cell receptor beta chains sequenced from a single sample in a study of blood T cell repertoires in COVID-19. Only in-frame clones appear in the TCRdb table, and some are missing; sequencing was by immunoSEQ multiplex PCR. The sample has around 69,000 clones; 86% are singletons. Source material: peripheral blood. The receptors were sampled from a man aged 50 to 60 with active COVID-19.

The gene calls are TRBV13 and TRBJ1-4; D is undetermined. Trimming shortened V by 5 bases and J by 4 bases, and 11 bases separated the two germline ends. The CDR3 extends over 14 amino acids. CDR1 is PRHDT and CDR2 is FYEKMQ in the germline V gene (reference sequence). Written as DNA, the CDR3 is TGTGCCAGCAGCCTCGGGGTTCTTAATGAAAAACTGTTTTTT. Protein sequence: CASSLGVLNEKLFF.

This clone was picked up one time. This chain links TRBV11-3 with TRBJ2-1; the match to TRBD2 covers 8 bases. CDR3 length: 15 residues. The V gene's germline CDR1 is SGHNT and CDR2 YENEEA. V shed 1 base, J shed 8 bases, and the junction held 7 bases outside the gene matches. In DNA form, the CDR3 reads TGTGCCAGCAGCTTAGGGTCGAGCGGGAGCGATGAGCAGTTCTTC. It specifies CASSLGSSGSDEQFF.

This clone appeared once. The chain links TRBV6-6 to TRBJ1-3, with D tentatively TRBD1 (6 bases). Germline lookup yields CDR1 MNHNY and CDR2 SVGAGI (reference sequence). V shed 6 bases and J shed 2 bases, with 14 bases lying between them. The CDR3 runs 15 residues. The CDR3 DNA reads TGTGCCAGCAGACTGACCGGGACACCTGGAAACACCATATATTTT. Its translation: CASRLTGTPGNTIYF.

This sequence joins TRBV28 and TRBJ2-1, with 13 bases identical to TRBD2. In germline, CDR1 is MDHEN, CDR2 SYDVKM. V shed 2 bases and J 2 bases; nucleotides not matched to a gene: 3. The CDR3 is 17 residues long. CDR3 nucleotides: TGTGCCAGCAGTTTAAGGACTAGCGGGGGAACCTACAATGAGCAGTTCTTC. Its protein is CASSLRTSGGTYNEQFF.

V and J are TRBV6-2 or TRBV6-3 and TRBJ2-7, with a weak D call TRBD2 (5 bases). V lost 4 bases, J lost 1 base, and 14 bases lay in between. CDR3 length: 15 amino acids. From germline, CDR1 is MNHEY and CDR2 SVGEGT. The CDR3 sequence is CASSSPSRLSYEQYF. CDR3 in DNA: TGTGCCAGCAGTTCCCCTAGCCGATTATCCTACGAGCAGTACTTC.

The chain employs TRBV5-1 and TRBJ2-1, with 11 bases fitting TRBD2. Per germline, CDR1 SGHRS and CDR2 YFSETQ. V was pared by 3 bases and J by 5 bases, with 4 bases of the junction left unmatched. The CDR3 sequence is 15 residues long. The CDR3 DNA follows: TGCGCCAGCAGCTCCCTAGCGGGGGGACACAATGAGCAGTTCTTC. This encodes CASSSLAGGHNEQFF.

The chain recombines TRBV5-1 with TRBJ2-5; 9 nucleotides agree with TRBD2. The CDR3 loop spans 16 amino acids. The junction had 13 bases not matched to a gene; V was cut back by 3 bases and J by 7 bases. From germline, CDR1 is SGHRS and CDR2 YFSETQ. The CDR3: CASSSQASGVNGTQYF. In nucleotides, the CDR3 is TGCGCCAGCAGCTCCCAAGCTAGCGGGGTGAATGGGACCCAGTACTTC.

J is TRBJ1-1 and V is TRBV7-2, with 9 bases identical to TRBD1. The germline gives CDR1 SGHTA, CDR2 FQGNSA. V dropped 3 bases and J dropped 11; count of bases not matched to a gene: 10. The CDR3 extends over 14 amino acids. CDR3 region: CASSFRQGGDGAFF. Written as DNA, the CDR3 is TGTGCCAGCAGCTTTAGACAGGGGGGGGACGGCGCTTTCTTT.

This chain joins TRBV2 and TRBJ2-2, with unresolved D. V was trimmed by 1 base and J by 2 bases, leaving 11 bases between them. Germline CDR1 SNHLY, CDR2 FYNNEI. CDR3 length equals 16 residues. The CDR3 protein is CASSEVVLLNTGELFF. As DNA, the CDR3 is TGTGCCAGCAGTGAAGTTGTACTCCTCAACACCGGGGAGCTGTTTTTT.

The chain couples TRBV9 to TRBJ2-3, with 12 bases aligning to TRBD2. Germline V gene lookup returns CDR1 SGDLS and CDR2 YYNGEE. This CDR3 spans 18 amino acids. Germline trimming cut 4 bases from V and 2 bases from J; bases unmatched to any gene: 11. In nucleotides, the CDR3 is TGTGCCAGCAGCAAAAGGACTAGCGGGACCCGACTCACAGATACGCAGTATTTT. Residues: CASSKRTSGTRLTDTQYF.

The V and J genes are TRBV7-6 and TRBJ2-5; 7 bases match TRBD2. Germline V gives CDR1 SGHVS, CDR2 FNYEAQ. The junction had 4 bases not matched to a gene; V was cut back by 1 base and J by 2 bases. This CDR3 has 15 amino acids. The CDR3: CASSLGGGNQETQYF. CDR3 DNA: TGTGCCAGCAGCTTAGGGGGGGGGAATCAAGAGACCCAGTACTTC.

The V gene is TRBV27, the J gene TRBJ1-6; 12 bases agree with TRBD1. This CDR3 is 15 amino acids long. Germline V gene data show CDR1 as MNHEY and CDR2 as SMNVEV (reference sequence). The V gene end was trimmed by 4 bases and the J gene end by 7 bases; junction bases not matched to a gene: 2. The CDR3, as DNA: TGTGCCAGCAGTTCTGGGACAGGGGGCAATTCACCCCTCCACTTT. It is translated as CASSSGTGGNSPLHF.

The chain couples TRBV6-5 to TRBJ1-6; 7 bases map to TRBD1. Germline values: CDR1 MNHEY, CDR2 SVGAGI. With 2 bases clipped from V and 8 bases from J, the junction kept 6 bases outside the gene matches. The CDR3 extends over 15 amino acids. The CDR3 coding sequence is TGTGCCAGCAGTTACACGACAGGGTCGGATTCACCCCTCCACTTT. Its translation is CASSYTTGSDSPLHF.

The gene calls are TRBV23-1 and TRBJ1-5; unclear D gene. TRBV23-1 has ORF status, its function being uncertain. The V end lost 0 bases, the J end lost 1 base, and 13 bases lay between the germline ends. The CDR3 has 17 residues. The CDR3 region has the DNA TGCGCCAGCAGTCAATCGAAGGCGGGAGCGAGCAATCAGCCCCAGCATTTT. Its protein is CASSQSKAGASNQPQHF.

The V gene is TRBV10-3, the J gene TRBJ2-1; 13 bases map to TRBD2. V trimming: 5 bases; J trimming: 4 bases; junction bases outside the gene matches: 8. The CDR3 is 17 amino acids. Germline loops: CDR1 ENHRY, CDR2 SYGVKD. The CDR3 reads CAISYSGTSGIYNEQFF. The CDR3 coding sequence is TGTGCCATCAGTTACAGTGGGACTAGCGGGATTTACAATGAGCAGTTCTTC.

The chain employs TRBV10-2 and TRBJ2-3; 10 nucleotides agree with TRBD2. In germline, CDR1 is WSHSY, CDR2 SAAADI. The CDR3 is 14 amino acids. V was pared by 6 bases and J by 4 bases, with 4 bases of the junction left unmatched. The CDR3 here is CASRAGGLADTQYF. As DNA, the CDR3 is TGCGCCAGCAGAGCGGGGGGGCTCGCAGATACGCAGTATTTT.

Here the CDR3 reads CASRRTGRNQPQHF. The CDR3 nucleotides read TGTGCCAGCAGACGGACAGGGCGCAATCAGCCCCAGCATTTT. This sequence joins TRBV6-5 and TRBJ1-5, with 8 positions matching TRBD1. The germline V gene encodes CDR1 MNHEY and CDR2 SVGAGI. Losses at the gene ends were 6 bases for V and 2 bases for J; bases not matched to a gene: 3. The CDR3 spans 14 residues.

A single count supports this clone. The V and J genes are TRBV7-2 and TRBJ1-5; TRBD1 agrees at 7 bases. The CDR3 sequence is 16 residues long. V trimming: 5 bases; J trimming: 1 base; junction bases outside the gene matches: 8. Germline loops: CDR1 SGHTA, CDR2 FQGNSA. DNA of the CDR3: TGTGCCAGCAGCCAAAGGGGCAGGGGGAGCAATCAGCCCCAGCATTTT. Translating gives CASSQRGRGSNQPQHF.